A selection of T cell receptor beta chains follows, all from one sample in a study of beta chain features in type 1 diabetes. Profiled with immunoSEQ multiplex PCR; TCRdb holds only in-frame clones, not every one. The sample lists about 280,000 clones, roughly 15% occurring once. Sequenced input: naive CD4+ T cells from blood. The receptor source for this set is a man younger than 35 with type 1 diabetes. Both conserved end residues are part of each CDR3. D genes are given only for firm matches. Expanded clones get a size class; other rows say once, few or many, or leave the size out.

CDR3 protein	CDR3 DNA	clone size	J gene	V gene	D gene
CASSEILAGGQTQYF	TGTGCCAGCAGTGAAATCCTAGCGGGAGGACAGACGCAGTATTTT	-	TRBJ2-3	TRBV2	TRBD2
CASSRDRGWGTEAFF	TGTGCCAGCAGCCGGGACCGGGGGTGGGGCACTGAAGCTTTCTTT	-	TRBJ1-1	TRBV7-9	-
CAWGGGSSTEAFF	TGTGCCTGGGGAGGAGGAAGTTCCACTGAAGCTTTCTTT	-	TRBJ1-1	TRBV30	-
CASSFMDGGYEQYF	TGTGCCAGCAGTTTCATGGACGGAGGCTACGAGCAGTACTTC	-	TRBJ2-7	TRBV28	-
CASSLRVDTGELFF	TGTGCCAGCAGCCTACGGGTCGACACCGGGGAGCTGTTTTTT	few	TRBJ2-2	TRBV11-2	-
CASSLHSSGGYTF	TGTGCCAGCAGCTTGCATTCCTCGGGAGGCTACACCTTC	-	TRBJ1-2	TRBV5-4	-
CASTGGTKTDTQYF	TGCGCCAGCACGGGGGGGACTAAGACAGATACGCAGTATTTT	-	TRBJ2-3	TRBV5-1	TRBD2
CASSFTSFHEQYF	TGTGCCAGCAGTTTTACCAGTTTCCACGAGCAGTACTTC	-	TRBJ2-7	TRBV27	-
CASSAGLASYNEQFF	TGTGCCAGCAGCGCGGGACTAGCGAGCTACAATGAGCAGTTCTTC	-	TRBJ2-1	TRBV11-3	TRBD2
CASSQGAIANYGYTF	TGCGCCAGCAGCCAAGGGGCCATCGCTAACTATGGCTACACCTTC	-	TRBJ1-2	TRBV4-3	-
CASSSGHFYEQYF	TGTGCCAGTAGTTCAGGACATTTCTACGAGCAGTACTTC	-	TRBJ2-7	TRBV19	-
CASSPGRGSSYNEQFF	TGCGCCAGCAGCCCGGGACGGGGGAGCTCCTACAATGAGCAGTTCTTC	many	TRBJ2-1	TRBV4-3	-
CASSIRQGGFYTEAFF	TGTGCCAGTAGTATTAGACAGGGTGGCTTTTACACTGAAGCTTTCTTT	-	TRBJ1-1	TRBV19	TRBD1
CASRSTGAQPQHF	TGTGCCAGCAGGAGTACCGGAGCTCAGCCCCAGCATTTT	-	TRBJ1-5	TRBV2	-
CASSSRQGGIEAFF	TGCGCCAGCAGCTCAAGGCAGGGCGGTATTGAAGCTTTCTTT	-	TRBJ1-1	TRBV5-1	-
CASSLGQGETQYF	TGTGCCAGCAGCTTGGGGCAGGGGGAGACCCAGTACTTC	-	TRBJ2-5	TRBV5-6	-
CSVVGRGYEQYF	TGCAGCGTTGTGGGCAGGGGCTACGAGCAGTACTTC	-	TRBJ2-7	TRBV29-1	-
CASSPGHRETQYF	TGTGCCAGCTCACCAGGGCATAGGGAGACCCAGTACTTC	once	TRBJ2-5	TRBV18	-
CASSPRDTGELFF	TGTGCCAGCAGCCCACGAGACACCGGGGAGCTGTTTTTT	-	TRBJ2-2	TRBV11-2	-
CASSPGDLQRSGYTF	TGTGCCAGCAGCCCTGGAGACTTGCAGAGGTCTGGCTACACCTTC	few	TRBJ1-2	TRBV7-9	-
CASSTIQGAYEQYF	TGTGCCAGCAGTACAATCCAGGGGGCGTACGAGCAGTACTTC	few	TRBJ2-7	TRBV27	TRBD1
CATETGQYTGELFF	TGTGCCACCGAGACAGGGCAATACACCGGGGAGCTGTTTTTT	-	TRBJ2-2	TRBV19	TRBD1